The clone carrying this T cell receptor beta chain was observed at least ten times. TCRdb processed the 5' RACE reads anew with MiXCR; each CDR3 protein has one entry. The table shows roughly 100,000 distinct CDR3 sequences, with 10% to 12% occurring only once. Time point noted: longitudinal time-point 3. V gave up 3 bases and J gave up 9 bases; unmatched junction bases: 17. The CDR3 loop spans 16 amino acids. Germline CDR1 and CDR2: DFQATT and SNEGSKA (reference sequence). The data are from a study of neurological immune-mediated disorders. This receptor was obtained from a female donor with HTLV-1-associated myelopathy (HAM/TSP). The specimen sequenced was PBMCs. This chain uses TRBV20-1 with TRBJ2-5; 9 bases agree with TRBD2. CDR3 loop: CSARGLRGGSGEAQYF. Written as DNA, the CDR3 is TGCAGTGCTAGGGGGCTGCGGGGGGGCTCAGGGGAGGCCCAGTACTTC.